This T cell receptor (beta chain) comes out of a study of CXCR3-negative and CXCR3-positive naive CD8 T cells. Across the study: Each library held about 1.5 +/- 0.3 million TRB reads, approximately 140 million in total. Whole-study findings and limits: Memory CD8+ cells showed much lower diversity, while both naive subsets displayed comparably high diversity. Within a donor, both naive subsets shared TRBV-TRBJ usage, unlike memory cells. TCR strength was inferred from TRB CDR3 properties, while surface CD5 was comparable between naive subsets. More hydrophobic TRB CDR3s were found in CXCR3-positive naive cells than in CXCR3-negative naive cells.

Through 5' RACE with UMI labels, the TRB cDNA libraries were prepared. TCRdb re-called the 5' RACE reads; one entry per CDR3 protein, DNA not given. Its table records roughly 110,000 distinct CDR3 sequences. Comments on this clonotype: Its antigen remains unidentified.

There are 13 residues in the CDR3. The germline V gene has CDR1 SGHRS and CDR2 YFSETQ. This receptor was taken from a human donor in good health. Some clones in this sample may be carry-over from other donors' samples. Sequencing was carried out using naive CXCR3+ CD8+ T cells from blood. Sample subset: CD45RO-CCR7+CD27+CD95- naive CD8+ T cells expressing CXCR3 (TNR3+). The chain has TRBV5-1 and TRBJ2-7; the D call of TRBD1 rests on TCRdb alone, since no DNA is present to check it. The CDR3 here is CATKGQASYEQYF.